One sample yielded the 30 T cell receptor beta chains listed below, sequenced in a study of blood T cell repertoires in COVID-19. The assay was immunoSEQ multiplex PCR, and TCRdb's table has in-frame clones only and misses some. Altogether approximately 170,000 clones are present, about 91% being singletons, with the ten largest covering less than 0.85%. The sequencing input was PBMCs or T cells enriched from blood (not recorded which). These receptors came from a woman aged 18-29 years who had recovered from COVID-19.

The chain couples TRBV7-9 to TRBJ2-5; 9 bases fit TRBD2. Germline V lookup: CDR1 SEHNR, CDR2 FQNEAQ (reference sequence). The CDR3 consists of 16 residues. Trimming took 5 bases from V and 7 from J; bases not matched to a gene: 14. CDR3 residues: CASSDRLAGTGGTQYF. CDR3 nucleotides: TGTGCCAGCAGCGATCGGCTAGCGGGGACCGGGGGGACCCAGTACTTC.

The rearrangement uses TRBV4-3 and TRBJ1-5; TRBD1 aligns across 7 bases. Germline V lookup: CDR1 LGHNA, CDR2 YSLEER. With 0 bases clipped from V and 6 bases from J, the junction kept 5 bases outside the gene matches. The CDR3 is 15 residues long. The CDR3 region has the DNA TGCGCCAGCAGCCAAGAGGAGGGGGCAGGTCAGCCCCAGCATTTT. Translating gives CASSQEEGAGQPQHF.

A remark on this clone: Other DNA sequences within the sample encode an identical CDR3. The J gene is TRBJ1-1, the V gene TRBV6-5, with D maybe TRBD1 (5 bases). Germline V lookup: CDR1 MNHEY, CDR2 SVGAGI. Trimming shortened V by 6 bases and J by 2 bases, and 10 bases separated the two germline ends. This CDR3 comprises 13 residues. CDR3 amino acids: CASSRQPNTEAFF. The CDR3 DNA follows: TGTGCCAGCAGCAGACAGCCAAACACTGAAGCTTTCTTT.

The rearrangement joins TRBV9 to TRBJ2-3; 8 bases are shared with TRBD2. This CDR3 comprises 16 residues. CDR1 SGDLS and CDR2 YYNGEE come from the germline V gene. J was trimmed by 3 bases and V by 3 bases; bases with no gene match: 9. In DNA form, the CDR3 reads TGTGCCAGCAGCGCCTTAACTAGCGGCCAAACAGATACGCAGTATTTT. Translated, it gives CASSALTSGQTDTQYF.

This chain uses TRBV5-1 with TRBJ1-1; D is possibly TRBD1 (5 bases). Germline-derived CDR1 and CDR2 are SGHRS and YFSETQ. The length of the CDR3 is 14 residues. V was shortened by 0 bases and J by 7 bases, with 13 bases between the two germline ends. CDR3 sequence: CASSLEGRRGEAFF. The CDR3 nucleotides read TGCGCCAGCAGCTTGGAAGGACGGAGGGGTGAAGCTTTCTTT.

The chain employs TRBV2 and TRBJ2-3, with 7 nucleotides matching TRBD1. CDR1 is SNHLY and CDR2 is FYNNEI in the germline V gene. The length of the CDR3 is 14 residues. J was trimmed by 0 bases and V by 6 bases; bases with no gene match: 3. The CDR3 DNA reads as TGTGCCAGCAGCGTGGACAGGAGCACAGATACGCAGTATTTT. Protein product: CASSVDRSTDTQYF.

This clone was detected only once. The J gene is TRBJ1-4, the V gene TRBV19; D possibly corresponds to TRBD1 (5 bases). Trimming cost V 10 bases and J 3 bases, with 12 bases left between them. Germline V gene lookup returns CDR1 LNHDA and CDR2 SQIVND (reference sequence). The CDR3 has 13 amino acids. CDR3 amino acids: CATRGESNEKLFF. The CDR3 DNA sequence: TGTGCCACTCGGGGGGAATCTAATGAAAAACTGTTTTTT. Combining the CDR3 with reference TRBV19 and TRBJ1-4 gives the whole variable domain DGGITQSPKYLFRKEGQNVTLSCEQNLNHDAMYWYRQDPGQGLRLIYYSQIVNDFQKGDIAEGYSVSREKKESFPLTVTSAQKNPTAFYLCATRGESNEKLFFGSGTQLSVL.

This sequence joins TRBV19 and TRBJ2-2, with a possible D match to TRBD2 (5 bases). The V and J ends lost 3 bases and 1 base respectively, with 21 bases between them. CDR3 length: 19 amino acids. Germline loops: CDR1 LNHDA, CDR2 SQIVND (reference sequence). CDR3: CASSIPSRGLNWNTGELFF. In nucleotides, the CDR3 is TGTGCCAGTAGTATTCCCTCCCGCGGGCTCAATTGGAACACCGGGGAGCTGTTTTTT.

The rearrangement joins TRBV6-5 to TRBJ2-1; TRBD2 might be the D (6 bases). The CDR3 has 13 amino acids. V was trimmed by 8 bases and J by 2 bases, leaving 10 bases between them. Germline V gives CDR1 MNHEY, CDR2 SVGAGI. CDR3: CASGRGAYNEQFF. The CDR3 region has the DNA TGTGCCAGCGGGCGGGGTGCCTACAATGAGCAGTTCTTC.

The rearrangement links TRBV5-6 to TRBJ1-1; D is uncertain. Trimming removed 4 bases from V and 5 bases from J, with 18 bases in between. The CDR3 is 15 residues long. Germline loops: CDR1 SGHDT, CDR2 YYEEEE. DNA of the CDR3: TGTGCCAGCAGCCTGGTGGGAGCCGGGAGGACTGAAGCTTTCTTT. Amino acids: CASSLVGAGRTEAFF. Full variable domain (missing parts from reference TRBV5-6 and TRBJ1-1): DAGVTQSPTHLIKTRGQQVTLRCSPKSGHDTVSWYQQALGQGPQFIFQYYEEEERQRGNFPDRFSGHQFPNYSSELNVNALLLGDSALYLCASSLVGAGRTEAFFGQGTRLTVV.

The gene calls are TRBV7-9 and TRBJ2-5; 9 bases match TRBD2. J gave up 5 bases and V 4 bases, and 11 bases lay outside the gene matches. Germline CDR1 and CDR2: SEHNR and FQNEAQ (reference sequence). The CDR3 consists of 16 residues. The CDR3 DNA is TGTGCCAGCAGCTCCAGGGCGGGAGGGCCAGAGGAGACCCAGTACTTC. This codes for CASSSRAGGPEETQYF.

For the CDR3, the DNA is TGCGCCAGCAGTCCTAGCGGGAACCCACCCTACGAGCAGTACTTC. Translation gives CASSPSGNPPYEQYF. The V and J genes are TRBV5-1 and TRBJ2-7, with 9 bases identical to TRBD2. There are 15 residues in the CDR3. With V trimmed by 5 bases and J by 2 bases, 8 bases remained unmatched. From germline, CDR1 is SGHRS and CDR2 YFSETQ.

The chain couples TRBV19 to TRBJ2-1, with a possible D match to TRBD1 (5 bases). CDR3 length: 15 residues. The germline V gene encodes CDR1 LNHDA and CDR2 SQIVND (reference sequence). V dropped 7 bases and J dropped 3 bases, with 16 bases sitting between them. In nucleotides, the CDR3 is TGTGCCAGTAAGGGGAATAGTAGGGACTACAATGAGCAGTTCTTC. Amino acid sequence: CASKGNSRDYNEQFF.

The chain links TRBV6-5 to TRBJ2-5; the D is unclear. CDR1 and CDR2 (germline): MNHEY, SVGAGI. The ends were cut back, 10 bases at V and 5 bases at J, with 17 bases in the middle. CDR3 length: 13 amino acids. The CDR3 nucleotides read TGTGCCACCAAGGATCGGGTCGGGGAGACCCAGTACTTC. It is translated as CATKDRVGETQYF.

The J gene is TRBJ1-1, the V gene TRBV6-5; D is perhaps TRBD1 (6 bases). CDR3 length equals 15 residues. V was clipped by 0 bases and J by 2 bases, with 10 bases between them. CDR1 is MNHEY, CDR2 SVGAGI, per germline. The DNA of the CDR3 is TGTGCCAGCAGTTACTCGAAAGGGGGAAACACTGAAGCTTTCTTT. It yields the protein CASSYSKGGNTEAFF.

In this sample, this clone turned up once. The sample has other DNA sequences that encode this CDR3 too. This chain connects TRBV12-3 or TRBV12-4 to TRBJ1-2; no firm D call. The CDR3 has 12 residues. The V end lost 5 bases, the J end lost 5 bases, and 9 bases lay between the germline ends. CDR3 sequence reads: CASSPGRYGYTF. The CDR3 region has the DNA TGTGCCAGCAGTCCGGGGAGGTATGGCTACACCTTC.

The V and J genes are TRBV3-1 (or the pseudogene TRBV3-2) and TRBJ2-2, with a possible D match to TRBD2 (6 bases). CDR3 length: 14 amino acids. Per the germline V gene, CDR1 is LGHDT and CDR2 is YNNKEL (reference sequence). Deletions cut 8 bases from V and 8 bases from J, with 18 bases between. DNA of the CDR3: TGTGCCAGCGCCCGGAGGGCAGATTCGGGGGAGCTGTTTTTT. Translated, it gives CASARRADSGELFF.

The V call is TRBV6-5, the J call TRBJ2-1, with TRBD2 identical over 8 bases. Germline trimming cut 3 bases from V and 2 bases from J; bases unmatched to any gene: 0. Germline CDR1 is MNHEY and CDR2 is SVGAGI. The CDR3 sequence is 14 residues long. CDR3 loop: CASSYSGAYNEQFF. The CDR3 DNA reads as TGTGCCAGCAGTTATAGCGGGGCCTACAATGAGCAGTTCTTC.

The rearrangement uses TRBV6-5 and TRBJ2-7; the match to TRBD1 covers 7 bases. The CDR3 has 13 residues. After removal of 5 bases from V and 2 bases from J, the junction contained 3 bases not matched to a gene. Germline V gives CDR1 MNHEY, CDR2 SVGAGI. CDR3 in amino acids: CASSRDSTYEQYF. The CDR3 bases are TGTGCCAGCAGTCGGGACAGCACCTACGAGCAGTACTTC.

This sequence joins TRBV19 and TRBJ1-1; 7 positions agree with TRBD1. The CDR3 has 15 amino acids. Germline trimming cut 5 bases from V and 1 base from J; bases unmatched to any gene: 7. Germline V CDR1 and CDR2: LNHDA, SQIVND (reference sequence). The CDR3 protein is CASSPTGTENTEAFF. The CDR3 bases are TGTGCCAGTAGTCCAACCGGGACAGAGAACACTGAAGCTTTCTTT. Supplemented by reference TRBV19 and TRBJ1-1, the full variable domain reads DGGITQSPKYLFRKEGQNVTLSCEQNLNHDAMYWYRQDPGQGLRLIYYSQIVNDFQKGDIAEGYSVSREKKESFPLTVTSAQKNPTAFYLCASSPTGTENTEAFFGQGTRLTVV.

This clone is a singleton in its sample. This chain connects TRBV9 to TRBJ2-7, with a possible D match to TRBD2 (6 bases). In germline, CDR1 is SGDLS, CDR2 YYNGEE. With 0 bases removed from V and 3 bases from J, the gap between germline ends came to 10 bases. This CDR3 comprises 14 residues. The CDR3 is CASSVGSGHYEQYF. In nucleotides, the CDR3 is TGTGCCAGCAGCGTAGGAAGCGGGCACTACGAGCAGTACTTC.

The chain recombines TRBV12-3 or TRBV12-4 with TRBJ2-2; D uncertain. The CDR3 sequence is 12 residues long. V was shortened by 3 bases and J by 7 bases, with 6 bases between the two germline ends. The CDR3: CASSFVYGELFF. The CDR3 region has the DNA TGTGCCAGCAGTTTCGTGTACGGGGAGCTGTTTTTT.

This chain links TRBV12-3 or TRBV12-4 with TRBJ2-1, with unresolved D. CDR3 length equals 13 residues. Trimming shortened V by 3 bases and J by 9 bases, and 12 bases separated the two germline ends. The CDR3 DNA reads as TGTGCCAGCAGTTTGTTGGAGCCGGGTGAGCAGTTCTTC. Protein product: CASSLLEPGEQFF.

This rearrangement joins TRBV3-1 (or the pseudogene TRBV3-2) to TRBJ1-4; 8 bases line up with TRBD1. V dropped 3 bases and J dropped 5; count of bases not matched to a gene: 5. The CDR3 sequence is 15 residues long. CDR1 and CDR2 (germline): LGHDT, YNNKEL (reference sequence). DNA for the CDR3: TGTGCCAGCAGCCAGCAGGGGGCGCGGAATGAAAAACTGTTTTTT. Amino acids: CASSQQGARNEKLFF.

The rearrangement uses TRBV28 and TRBJ1-5, with D maybe TRBD1 (5 bases). The CDR3 runs to 14 residues. V shed 1 base and J shed 7 bases, with 11 bases lying between them. The germline V gene encodes CDR1 MDHEN and CDR2 SYDVKM. The CDR3: CASSLSGYRQPQHF. CDR3 bases: TGTGCCAGCAGTTTATCAGGGTATCGACAGCCCCAGCATTTT. The full variable domain, with the rest looked up from reference TRBV28 and TRBJ1-5, is DVKVTQSSRYLVKRTGEKVFLECVQDMDHENMFWYRQDPGLGLRLIYFSYDVKMKEKGDIPEGYSVSREKKERFSLILESASTNQTSMYLCASSLSGYRQPQHFGDGTRLSIL.

A word on this clone: This CDR3 is also generated by other DNA sequences in the sample. The V and J genes are TRBV29-1 and TRBJ1-1; 10 bases map to TRBD1. The V gene end was trimmed by 6 bases and the J gene end by 0 bases; junction bases not matched to a gene: 7. The CDR3 sequence is 15 residues long. Germline lookup yields CDR1 SQVTM and CDR2 ANQGSEA. The CDR3 sequence: CSVDRGQGMNTEAFF. CDR3 sequence (DNA): TGCAGCGTCGACAGGGGGCAGGGGATGAACACTGAAGCTTTCTTT.

V gene TRBV2 combines with J gene TRBJ1-4, with TRBD1 matching 10 bases. V lost 6 bases and J lost 8; bases outside the gene matches: 9. The CDR3 is 15 residues long. Germline CDR1 is SNHLY and CDR2 is FYNNEI. CDR3 DNA sequence: TGTGCCAGCAGCCCCCCGGACAGGGGGGGGGAAAAACTGTTTTTT. Translated: CASSPPDRGGEKLFF.

The V gene is TRBV29-1, the J gene TRBJ2-1; 10 positions match TRBD2. The CDR3 is 16 residues long. V shed 4 bases, J shed 0 bases, and the junction held 6 bases outside the gene matches. Looked up from germline, CDR1 is SQVTM and CDR2 is ANQGSEA. CDR3 in amino acids: CSVVGLAVSSYNEQFF. The CDR3 nucleotides are TGCAGCGTTGTAGGACTAGCGGTGAGCTCCTACAATGAGCAGTTCTTC.

The rearrangement joins TRBV10-3 to TRBJ2-3, with TRBD2 matching 12 bases. Germline V lookup: CDR1 ENHRY, CDR2 SYGVKD. After removal of 0 bases from V and 3 bases from J, the junction contained 7 bases not matched to a gene. The CDR3 spans 18 residues. The CDR3 nucleotides read TGTGCCATCAGTGAGTCGGTGACTAGCGGGAGTAGTACAGATACGCAGTATTTT. The encoded protein is CAISESVTSGSSTDTQYF.

The chain joins TRBV7-3 to TRBJ2-5; TRBD2 matches at 8 bases. This CDR3 has 15 amino acids. J gave up 5 bases and V 5 bases, and 10 bases lay outside the gene matches. CDR1 SGHTA and CDR2 FQGTGA come from the germline V gene. CDR3 protein: CASSPGTSRSETQYF. CDR3 sequence (DNA): TGTGCCAGCAGCCCCGGGACTAGTAGGTCGGAGACCCAGTACTTC.